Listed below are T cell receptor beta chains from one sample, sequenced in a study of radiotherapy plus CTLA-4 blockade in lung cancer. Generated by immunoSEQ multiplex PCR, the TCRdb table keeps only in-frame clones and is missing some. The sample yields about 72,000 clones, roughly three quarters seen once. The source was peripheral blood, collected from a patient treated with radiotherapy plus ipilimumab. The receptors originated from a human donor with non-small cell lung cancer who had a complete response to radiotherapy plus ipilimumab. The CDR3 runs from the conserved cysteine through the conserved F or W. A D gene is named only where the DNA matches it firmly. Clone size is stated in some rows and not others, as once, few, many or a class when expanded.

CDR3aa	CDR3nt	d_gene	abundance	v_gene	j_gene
CASNLQLNQPQHF	TGTGCCAGCAATTTACAGCTGAATCAGCCCCAGCATTTT	-	few	TRBV6-5	TRBJ1-5
CASSLGWGRLTGNTIYF	TGTGCCAGCAGCTTAGGTTGGGGCCGCCTCACTGGAAACACCATATATTTT	-	-	TRBV7-2	TRBJ1-3
CASSSGYQETQYF	TGCGCCAGCAGCTCCGGGTACCAAGAGACCCAGTACTTC	-	-	TRBV5-1	TRBJ2-5
CASSELSGRGGLVETRYF	TGTGCCAGCAGTGAATTGAGCGGGAGAGGAGGTCTCGTGGAGACCCGGTACTTC	TRBD2	-	TRBV25-1	TRBJ2-5
CSVWTGNTEAFF	TGCAGCGTCTGGACAGGGAACACTGAAGCTTTCTTT	TRBD1	-	TRBV29-1	TRBJ1-1
CASSSRLVHEQYF	TGTGCCAGCAGTTCACGTTTAGTCCACGAGCAGTACTTC	-	-	TRBV6-5	TRBJ2-7
CSADSYGYTF	TGCAGTGCGGACAGCTATGGCTACACCTTC	-	-	TRBV20-1	TRBJ1-2
CASSPSGGGANVLTF	TGTGCCAGCAGTCCCTCGGGCGGCGGGGCCAACGTCCTGACTTTC	-	-	TRBV7-2	TRBJ2-6
CASSLTPRLAGGPYKEQFF	TGTGCCAGCAGCTTAACCCCACGGCTAGCGGGAGGGCCTTATAAGGAGCAGTTCTTC	TRBD2	-	TRBV7-6	TRBJ2-1
CASSPEGYGYTF	TGTGCCAGCAGCCCAGAGGGGTATGGCTACACCTTC	-	-	TRBV7-2	TRBJ1-2
CASSITSDPYNEQFF	TGCGCCAGCAGCATAACTAGCGACCCCTACAATGAGCAGTTCTTC	TRBD2	once	TRBV4-3	TRBJ2-1
CASSRTGTSGMSSYNEQFF	TGTGCCAGCAGCCGAACCGGGACTAGCGGGATGAGCTCCTACAATGAGCAGTTCTTC	TRBD2	-	TRBV5-4	TRBJ2-1
CASGLVMGPDGNEKLFF	TGTGCTAGTGGTTTGGTAATGGGTCCAGATGGTAATGAAAAACTGTTTTTT	-	-	TRBV12-5	TRBJ1-4
CASSSGLARVTDTQYF	TGCGCCAGCAGCTCAGGACTAGCGCGGGTCACAGATACGCAGTATTTT	TRBD2	-	TRBV5-1	TRBJ2-3
CASSLGTSVASTDTQYF	TGTGCCAGCAGCTTAGGAACTAGCGTTGCCAGCACAGATACGCAGTATTTT	TRBD2	-	TRBV7-2	TRBJ2-3
CASRPGQSPDGYTF	TGTGCCAGCAGGCCCGGACAATCTCCGGATGGCTACACCTTC	-	-	TRBV11-2	TRBJ1-2
CASSLTTSDSYEQYF	TGCGCCAGCAGCTTGACTACTAGTGACTCCTACGAGCAGTACTTC	-	-	TRBV5-1	TRBJ2-7
CASSPPGAVIYGYTF	TGTGCCAGCAGTCCGCCTGGGGCAGTAATCTATGGCTACACCTTC	-	-	TRBV28	TRBJ1-2
CASSGGGSGPPEQFF	TGTGCCAGCAGTGGGGGAGGGTCTGGACCGCCTGAGCAGTTCTTC	TRBD2	-	TRBV2	TRBJ2-1
CASRRQTPLNTEAFF	TGTGCCAGCAGAAGACAGACGCCCTTGAACACTGAAGCTTTCTTT	-	-	TRBV7-9	TRBJ1-1
CASSFDGISGNTIYF	TGTGCCAGCAGCTTTGACGGGATATCTGGAAACACCATATATTTT	-	many	TRBV13	TRBJ1-3
CASSYGGGGFEQYF	TGTGCCAGCAGTTACGGCGGGGGCGGTTTCGAGCAGTACTTC	-	-	TRBV6-5	TRBJ2-7
CASSYRQGDEQYF	TGTGCCAGCAGCTACAGACAGGGGGACGAGCAGTACTTC	TRBD1	-	TRBV14	TRBJ2-7
CASSFGLVSELFF	TGTGCCAGCAGCTTTGGACTAGTCTCGGAGCTGTTTTTT	TRBD2	few	TRBV7-8	TRBJ2-2
CASSLWGPTNEKLFF	TGTGCCAGCAGCTTGTGGGGTCCAACTAATGAAAAACTGTTTTTT	-	-	TRBV7-8	TRBJ1-4
CASSLGSVPGANVLTF	TGTGCCAGCAGCTTGGGGTCGGTCCCTGGGGCCAACGTCCTGACTTTC	-	once	TRBV5-6	TRBJ2-6
CASSQGRVMETQYF	TGTGCCAGCAGCCAAGGACGGGTAATGGAAACCCAGTACTTC	-	once	TRBV14	TRBJ2-5
CASSGPGGAVTDTQYF	TGTGCCAGCAGCGGTCCCGGGGGGGCCGTCACAGATACGCAGTATTTT	TRBD2	-	TRBV9	TRBJ2-3
CASSLGGAGYGYTF	TGTGCCAGCAGCTTAGGGGGCGCGGGATATGGCTACACCTTC	-	-	TRBV7-9	TRBJ1-2
CASSHPSGDVRNEQFF	TGCGCCAGCAGCCACCCTAGCGGTGACGTTCGGAATGAGCAGTTCTTC	TRBD2	-	TRBV4-1	TRBJ2-1
CASSEVAGNNEQFF	TGCGCCAGCAGTGAGGTAGCGGGGAACAATGAGCAGTTCTTC	TRBD2	-	TRBV10-1	TRBJ2-1
CASSLKSGALAGGYEQYF	TGTGCCAGCAGCTTAAAGTCCGGAGCACTAGCGGGGGGTTACGAGCAGTACTTC	TRBD2	few	TRBV5-4	TRBJ2-7
CASSLGGRYYTDTQYF	TGTGCCAGCAGCTTAGGAGGCCGCTACTACACAGATACGCAGTATTTT	-	-	TRBV5-4	TRBJ2-3
CASSLFQGLGNEQFF	TGTGCCAGCAGCTTGTTTCAGGGGCTAGGGAATGAGCAGTTCTTC	-	-	TRBV5-4	TRBJ2-1
CASSLLQGTSNYGYTF	TGTGCCAGCAGCTTGTTACAGGGGACCTCTAACTATGGCTACACCTTC	TRBD1	-	TRBV13	TRBJ1-2
CASSLQGTSDEQFF	TGTGCCAGCAGTTTACAGGGGACTAGCGATGAGCAGTTCTTC	TRBD2	-	TRBV9	TRBJ2-1
CASSSRAEGRRNTEAFF	TGCGCCAGCAGCTCCCGGGCGGAGGGACGGAGGAACACTGAAGCTTTCTTT	-	-	TRBV4-1	TRBJ1-1
CASSVETGPLIGELFF	TGTGCCAGCAGCGTAGAGACGGGGCCACTGATCGGGGAGCTGTTTTTT	-	-	TRBV9	TRBJ2-2
CAWSLIDSWLETQYF	TGTGCCTGGAGTTTAATCGACAGCTGGTTGGAGACCCAGTACTTC	-	-	TRBV30	TRBJ2-5
CASSPRGGQGQNSPLHF	TGTGCCAGCAGCCCCAGAGGAGGACAGGGGCAAAATTCACCCCTCCACTTT	TRBD1	-	TRBV7-8	TRBJ1-6
CASSPGTDKETQYF	TGTGCCAGCAGCCCGGGGACAGATAAAGAGACCCAGTACTTC	TRBD1	-	TRBV5-4	TRBJ2-5
CASSDTQGIGEQYF	TGTGCCAGCAGTGATACCCAGGGTATCGGCGAGCAGTACTTC	-	-	TRBV25-1	TRBJ2-7
CATGQGASNYGYTF	TGTGCCACGGGACAGGGCGCCTCTAACTATGGCTACACCTTC	TRBD1	-	TRBV5-5	TRBJ1-2
CASSPGLVPEAFF	TGTGCCAGCTCACCAGGTTTGGTTCCTGAAGCTTTCTTT	-	-	TRBV18	TRBJ1-1
CASSPTNQPQHF	TGTGCCAGCTCACCGACAAATCAGCCCCAGCATTTT	-	few	TRBV18	TRBJ1-5
CASSKDRVRTGELFF	TGTGCCAGTAGTAAGGACAGGGTCCGCACCGGGGAGCTGTTTTTT	TRBD1	-	TRBV19	TRBJ2-2
CASSWTHRERGHYGYTF	TGTGCCAGCAGCTGGACCCACAGGGAACGAGGCCACTATGGCTACACCTTC	-	-	TRBV11-2	TRBJ1-2
CASSPALGTGGVQPYGYTF	TGTGCCAGCAGCCCCGCCTTGGGGACAGGGGGAGTACAGCCCTATGGCTACACCTTC	TRBD1	-	TRBV5-4	TRBJ1-2
CASSWDNWGDTQYF	TGTGCCAGCAGCTGGGACAACTGGGGAGATACGCAGTATTTT	-	-	TRBV5-4	TRBJ2-3